These T cell receptor beta chains were read from a single sample in a study of identical twins. TCRdb called the 5' RACE reads again in MiXCR, with one record for every CDR3 protein. This sample has roughly 1.6 million distinct CDR3 sequences, with less than 35% found just once. What was sequenced was cord blood. Receptor source: a newborn girl in good health. Each CDR3 is given with its conserved first and last residue.

V gene	CDR3 protein
TRBV20-1	CSAMAPRGGQEKLFF
TRBV7-7	CASSLAPGGHLNEQFF
TRBV11-1	CASSLVGTGMETQYF
TRBV12-3/TRBV12-4	CASSPDRGTTYEQYF
TRBV24-1	CATSDPAGAHSYNEQFF
TRBV29-1	CSVAGTTFTDTQYF
TRBV2	CASSERLPQFF
TRBV24-1	CATSDGGVGEQETQYF
TRBV20-1	CSAREPPLHF
TRBV4-1	CASSQDAANYNEQFF
TRBV7-2	CASSFMEGGNSPLHF
TRBV10-3	CAISDLTSGSYNEQFF
TRBV4-1	CASSQGYLWGKYEQYF
TRBV6-1	CASSLLYRDAYSNQPQHF
TRBV3-1	CASSPRVFYGYTF
TRBV6-1	CASSGLMNTEAFF
TRBV7-2	CASIPTSGGSYEQYF
TRBV6-2/TRBV6-3	CASSSRLAGELDTQYF
TRBV28	CASSFKIVARAEGRNEQFF
TRBV20-1	CSALDGFSYNEQFF
TRBV20-1	CSARDARVDSEKLFF
TRBV4-2	CASNYGTESYEQYF
TRBV20-1	CSARDRASGALNTGELFF
TRBV9	CASSQRFTDTQYF
TRBV7-8	CASSLALFRGTDTQYF
TRBV20-1	CSAAIRPTDTQYF
TRBV3-1	CASSQLAGKSTDTQYF
TRBV5-1	CASSAGTESSYEQYF
TRBV3-1	CASSQTRQGYEQYF
TRBV10-3	CAISESRLASGRVKTQYF
TRBV13	CASSPRQGAKTYEQYF
TRBV10-3	CAISDGGLYTDTQYF
TRBV6-2/TRBV6-3	CASSYQAGAGRSYNEQFF
TRBV5-1	CASSLASEGPYGYTF
TRBV2	CASSERWAFPGQYF